The sequence of this T cell receptor (beta chain) was determined in a study of blood T cell repertoires in COVID-19. At the level of the study: The samples span acute and convalescent COVID-19 from the United States, Italy and Spain. PBMCs, B-cell-depleted T cells, or T cells were the source of the cDNA or gDNA that made up the material.

Germline V gene sequence: CDR1 GTSNPN, CDR2 SVGIG (reference sequence). CDR3 length equals 18 residues. Trimming removed 0 bases from V and 4 bases from J, with 22 bases in between. It was during active infection that Seattle patients were enrolled and then longitudinally followed. Original analysis: How many nucleated cells were present was estimated from reference gene primer amplification. Using immunoSEQ multiplex PCR, the repertoire was profiled, and TCRdb retains in-frame clones only, with some absent. The V and J calls and clone size are taken from that table; D and trimming were inferred from the DNA. Among around 70,000 clones listed, roughly 80% were seen once.

This chain joins TRBV30 and TRBJ1-5; D is perhaps TRBD1 (6 bases). What was sequenced was peripheral blood. The sequence derives from a man aged 50 to 59 with COVID-19, enrolled during active disease. Here the CDR3 reads CAWSVWDMGIGGNQPQHF. As DNA, the CDR3 is TGTGCCTGGAGTGTATGGGACATGGGGATAGGTGGGAATCAGCCCCAGCATTTT.